These 18 T cell receptor beta chains were sequenced from one sample in a study of T cell responses to AZD1222 COVID-19 vaccine. Sequencing was performed with immunoSEQ multiplex PCR; in TCRdb, only in-frame clones are kept and a portion is missing. The sample has approximately 180,000 clones; about 92% are singletons. Sequenced material: peripheral blood, taken on day 0 of AZD1222 vaccination. These receptors were obtained from an adult in good health.

The chain couples TRBV7-9 to TRBJ1-6; D gene ambiguous. Trimming took off 5 bases at V and 7 bases at J, with 12 bases between the two ends. Germline lookup yields CDR1 SEHNR and CDR2 FQNEAQ (reference sequence). This CDR3 has 14 amino acids. This CDR3 is CASSLGGINSPLHF. Written as DNA, the CDR3 is TGTGCCAGCAGCCTAGGAGGGATCAATTCACCCCTCCACTTT.

V gene TRBV6-5 combines with J gene TRBJ1-6; a possible D gene is TRBD1 (5 bases). The germline CDR1 and CDR2 sequences are MNHEY and SVGAGI. The CDR3 length is 16 residues. Trimming shortened V by 0 bases and J by 10 bases, and 16 bases separated the two germline ends. The CDR3 loop reads CASSYSRAGGDSPLHF. The CDR3 DNA reads as TGTGCCAGCAGTTACTCTAGGGCGGGGGGAGACTCACCCCTCCACTTT.

V usage is TRBV7-8 and J usage is TRBJ2-3; possibly TRBD2 for D (6 bases). This CDR3 is built from 15 residues. Per germline, CDR1 SGHVS and CDR2 FQNEAQ. The ends were cut back, 2 bases at V and 3 bases at J, with 12 bases in the middle. CDR3 DNA: TGTGCCAGCAGCTTAATCGGGAGTCGGACAGATACGCAGTATTTT. It translates to CASSLIGSRTDTQYF.

The chain carries TRBV24-1 and TRBJ1-2; 7 bases map to TRBD1. Germline V gene data show CDR1 as KGHDR and CDR2 as SFDVKD. J gave up 5 bases and V 4 bases, and 0 bases lay outside the gene matches. The CDR3 extends over 12 amino acids. The CDR3 here is CATSEQGYGYTF. In DNA, the CDR3 is TGTGCCACCAGTGAACAGGGGTATGGCTACACCTTC.

This chain connects TRBV7-9 to TRBJ2-1; TRBD2 matches 7 bases. V trimming: 6 bases; J trimming: 0 bases; junction bases outside the gene matches: 5. Germline V gives CDR1 SEHNR, CDR2 FQNEAQ (reference sequence). The CDR3 spans 15 residues. Here the CDR3 reads CASRNLADSYNEQFF. The CDR3 nucleotides are TGTGCCAGCAGGAATCTAGCGGACTCCTACAATGAGCAGTTCTTC. Filled out from reference TRBV7-9 and TRBJ2-1, the complete variable domain reads DTGVSQNPRHKITKRGQNVTFRCDPISEHNRLYWYRQTLGQGPEFLTYFQNEAQLEKSRLLSDRFSAERPKGSFSTLEIQRTEQGDSAMYLCASRNLADSYNEQFFGPGTRLTVL.

This clone was recorded only once. The chain couples TRBV13 to TRBJ2-2; 10 nucleotides line up with TRBD2. The V gene end was trimmed by 6 bases and the J gene end by 2 bases; junction bases not matched to a gene: 12. Germline V lookup: CDR1 PRHDT, CDR2 FYEKMQ (reference sequence). The CDR3 is 18 residues long. The CDR3 region has the DNA TGTGCCAGCAGTAGGGGGGACCTAGCGGGAGTTAACACCGGGGAGCTGTTTTTT. This codes for CASSRGDLAGVNTGELFF.

V usage is TRBV6-2 or TRBV6-3 and J usage is TRBJ1-2; 8 nucleotides agree with TRBD1. With V trimmed by 6 bases and J by 0 bases, 9 bases remained unmatched. Per the germline V gene, CDR1 is MNHEY and CDR2 is SVGEGT. The CDR3 runs 16 residues. CDR3 region: CASSTGTGGSNYGYTF. The CDR3 DNA sequence: TGTGCCAGCAGCACCGGGACAGGCGGCTCTAACTATGGCTACACCTTC.

The rearrangement uses TRBV13 and TRBJ1-6; 10 bases are a match to TRBD1. V lost 5 bases, J lost 8 bases, and 3 bases stayed unmatched. This CDR3 region has 14 residues. Per the germline V gene, CDR1 is PRHDT and CDR2 is FYEKMQ (reference sequence). As DNA, the CDR3 is TGTGCCAGCAGCCCTGGACAGGGGGATTCACCCCTCCACTTT. Amino acids: CASSPGQGDSPLHF.

The chain recombines TRBV12-3 or TRBV12-4 with TRBJ1-2; D is uncertain. Deletions cut 4 bases from V and 4 bases from J, with 10 bases between. The CDR3 is 13 amino acids. The CDR3 region has the DNA TGTGCCAGCAGTTCACAACAGCCCTATGGCTACACCTTC. It is translated as CASSSQQPYGYTF.

This sequence joins TRBV12-5 and TRBJ2-7; 7 bases map to TRBD1. CDR3 length equals 13 residues. Germline-derived CDR1 and CDR2 are LGHNT and FRNRAP. V was pared by 7 bases and J by 2 bases, with 5 bases of the junction left unmatched. The CDR3 DNA reads as TGTGCTAGTGCCCGACAGGGTACCTACGAGCAGTACTTC. Amino acid sequence: CASARQGTYEQYF.

This CDR3 is CASSYSPGSTNEKLFF. CDR3 DNA: TGTGCCAGCAGTTACAGTCCGGGTTCGACTAATGAAAAACTGTTTTTT. The rearrangement links TRBV6-2 or TRBV6-3 to TRBJ1-4; D is undetermined. CDR1 is MNHEY and CDR2 is SVGEGT in the germline V gene. CDR3 length: 16 residues. Deletions cut 2 bases from V and 2 bases from J, with 12 bases between.

The chain is built from TRBV18 and TRBJ1-5; the D is unclear. This CDR3 is 13 amino acids long. The ends were cut back, 3 bases at V and 7 bases at J, with 10 bases in the middle. Germline lookup yields CDR1 KGHSH and CDR2 LQKENI. Here the CDR3 DNA reads TGTGCCAGCTCACCTCAGGTAGGGCAGCCCCAGCATTTT. Its protein product is CASSPQVGQPQHF.

The V and J genes are TRBV5-1 and TRBJ2-3, with D perhaps TRBD1 or TRBD2 (5 bases each). The germline V and J ends were trimmed by 5 bases and 2 bases, with 9 bases remaining between them. Germline CDR1 SGHRS, CDR2 YFSETQ. The CDR3 spans 13 residues. The CDR3 nucleotides are TGCGCCAGCAGGGCAGGGACCACAGATACGCAGTATTTT. Its protein product is CASRAGTTDTQYF.

The rearrangement links TRBV10-3 to TRBJ1-2; tentatively, D is TRBD1 (6 bases). With 0 bases removed from V and 3 bases from J, the gap between germline ends came to 11 bases. Germline V CDR1 and CDR2: ENHRY, SYGVKD. The CDR3 sequence is 15 residues long. CDR3 region: CAISESGGRDYGYTF. The CDR3, as DNA: TGTGCCATCAGTGAGTCGGGGGGCCGTGACTATGGCTACACCTTC.

This clone was observed once. CDR3 region: CASSHRQGYQPQHF. CDR3 in DNA: TGTGCCAGCAGTCACCGACAGGGGTATCAGCCCCAGCATTTT. The chain joins TRBV28 to TRBJ1-5, with TRBD1 matching over 8 bases. CDR3 size: 14 residues. V shed 5 bases, J shed 5 bases, and the junction held 5 bases outside the gene matches. Germline values: CDR1 MDHEN, CDR2 SYDVKM.

The chain couples TRBV7-2 to TRBJ1-4, with a tentative D call TRBD1 (5 bases). Germline V gene lookup returns CDR1 SGHTA and CDR2 FQGNSA. There are 15 residues in the CDR3. Trimming took off 3 bases at V and 4 bases at J, with 12 bases between the two ends. Here the CDR3 reads CASSFTMQGNEKLFF. CDR3 nucleotides: TGTGCCAGCAGCTTCACAATGCAGGGTAATGAAAAACTGTTTTTT. Combining the CDR3 with reference TRBV7-2 and TRBJ1-4 gives the whole variable domain GAGVSQSPSNKVTEKGKDVELRCDPISGHTALYWYRQSLGQGLEFLIYFQGNSAPDKSGLPSDRFSAERTGGSVSTLTIQRTQQEDSAVYLCASSFTMQGNEKLFFGSGTQLSVL.

This rearrangement joins TRBV19 to TRBJ1-4; TRBD1 agrees at 11 bases. V was pared by 10 bases and J by 6 bases, with 7 bases of the junction left unmatched. Germline V gene data show CDR1 as LNHDA and CDR2 as SQIVND (reference sequence). The CDR3 length is 14 residues. CDR3 sequence reads: CATRPGQGDEKLFF. CDR3 DNA: TGTGCCACTCGACCGGGACAGGGGGATGAAAAACTGTTTTTT.

This clone was detected once. V usage is TRBV11-2 and J usage is TRBJ2-3; TRBD1 matches 9 bases. This CDR3 is built from 16 residues. The V segment lost 1 base and the J segment 0 bases; nucleotides outside the gene matches: 2. CDR1 is SGHAT and CDR2 is FQNNGV in the germline V gene. DNA for the CDR3: TGTGCCAGCAGCTTAGTGGGACAGGGCAGCACAGATACGCAGTATTTT. Translation: CASSLVGQGSTDTQYF.